These 16 T cell receptor beta chains share one sample of origin, sequenced in a study of control samples from healthy donors and cancer patients. TCRdb's table, derived via immunoSEQ multiplex PCR, lists solely in-frame clones and lacks some. The sample shows roughly 69,000 clones, 65% to 85% of them seen only once. Sequenced material: blood. These receptors were taken from a man between 60 and 75 years old in good health.

The chain combines TRBV5-6 with TRBJ2-3; a weak D match, TRBD2 (6 bases). CDR1 is SGHDT, CDR2 YYEEEE, per germline. The V end lost 4 bases, the J end lost 5 bases, and 17 bases lay between the germline ends. This CDR3 is built from 15 residues. The CDR3 nucleotides read TGTGCCAGCAGCAACGCGGGAAGTTGGCAAGATACGCAGTATTTT. It is translated as CASSNAGSWQDTQYF.

Concerning this clone itself: The DNA is left out, because the CDR3 cannot be placed on it with certainty; the CDR3 is given as TCRdb lists it. CDR3 protein: CASSSSGTGELFF. The V gene is TRBV5-1, the J gene TRBJ2-2; the table's D call TRBD2 went unverified against the DNA. Germline CDR1 reads SGHRS; CDR2 reads YFSETQ. The CDR3 is 13 residues long, counting both termini.

This clone was picked up a small number of times. The genes are TRBV6-2 or TRBV6-3 and TRBJ2-2; D not resolved. Trimming cost V 8 bases and J 4 bases, with 14 bases left between them. Germline V CDR1 and CDR2: MNHEY, SVGEGT. The CDR3 contains 14 residues. CDR3 in DNA: TGTGCCAGCTGTTCTACCCTCTTCACCGGGGAGCTGTTTTTT. It is translated as CASCSTLFTGELFF.

This clone was picked up a small number of times. The V call is TRBV19, the J call TRBJ1-6, with D tentatively TRBD1 (5 bases). The V end was cut by 4 bases, the J end by 2 bases, with 9 bases between. There are 15 residues in the CDR3. Germline-derived CDR1 and CDR2 are LNHDA and SQIVND (reference sequence). The CDR3 DNA follows: TGTGCCAGTAGTAGGGGCGCAACCTATAATTCACCCCTCCACTTT. Translated: CASSRGATYNSPLHF.

This clone was found once. This chain uses TRBV6-2 or TRBV6-3 with TRBJ2-6; 7 bases line up with TRBD2. CDR1 and CDR2 from the germline V gene are MNHEY and SVGEGT. The CDR3 is 21 residues long. Germline trimming cut 5 bases from V and 0 bases from J; bases unmatched to any gene: 19. This CDR3 reads CASSLTGTTLMLISGANVLTF. The CDR3 nucleotides read TGTGCCAGCAGTCTTACCGGGACTACCTTAATGCTTATCTCTGGGGCCAACGTCCTGACTTTC.

In this sample, this clone turned up a few times. This chain links TRBV6-5 with TRBJ2-7; TRBD1 matches 9 bases. The CDR3 consists of 13 residues. Germline-derived CDR1 and CDR2 are MNHEY and SVGAGI. Losses at the gene ends were 4 bases for V and 10 bases for J; bases not matched to a gene: 8. The DNA for the CDR3 is TGTGCCAGCAGTTCGGACAGGGGAATTACCCAGTACTTC. Residues: CASSSDRGITQYF.

The V gene is TRBV28, the J gene TRBJ1-5, with 10 bases aligning to TRBD1. Looked up from germline, CDR1 is MDHEN and CDR2 is SYDVKM. Trimming removed 6 bases from V and 2 bases from J; junction bases left unmatched: 4. The CDR3 spans 15 residues. This CDR3 is CASRTGGAGNQPQHF. CDR3 nucleotide sequence: TGTGCCAGCAGGACAGGGGGCGCGGGCAATCAGCCCCAGCATTTT.

The chain recombines TRBV7-3 with TRBJ1-2; tentative D call: TRBD1 (6 bases). V dropped 4 bases and J dropped 2 bases, with 8 bases sitting between them. The germline V gene has CDR1 SGHTA and CDR2 FQGTGA. The CDR3 runs 13 residues. The CDR3 DNA follows: TGTGCCAGCAGCTCGGGACACAACTATGGCTACACCTTC. It translates to CASSSGHNYGYTF.

The V and J genes are TRBV13 and TRBJ2-7, with 7 bases aligning to TRBD2. Germline-derived CDR1 and CDR2 are PRHDT and FYEKMQ (reference sequence). This CDR3 is built from 14 residues. With V trimmed by 7 bases and J by 0 bases, 6 bases remained unmatched. CDR3 DNA: TGTGCCAGCAACCTTGGCGGGAGCTCCTACGAGCAGTACTTC. It codes for CASNLGGSSYEQYF.

This clone was seen a single time. V and J are TRBV4-1 and TRBJ2-1; 15 nucleotides match TRBD2. CDR1 is MGHRA, CDR2 YSYEKL, per germline. This CDR3 is built from 16 residues. V was clipped by 3 bases and J by 6 bases; unmatched bases: 3. In nucleotides, the CDR3 is TGCGCCAGCAGCCAGGGGACTAGCGGGAGGCTCAATGAGCAGTTCTTC. Translated: CASSQGTSGRLNEQFF.

V usage is TRBV7-3 and J usage is TRBJ2-1, with 9 bases identical to TRBD2. CDR1 and CDR2 from the germline V gene are SGHTA and FQGTGA. V lost 2 bases to trimming and J lost 6 bases; unmatched junction nucleotides: 2. CDR3 size: 14 residues. The CDR3 loop reads CASSLAGGPNEQFF. The CDR3 DNA follows: TGTGCCAGCAGCTTAGCGGGAGGGCCCAATGAGCAGTTCTTC.

The chain joins TRBV4-2 to TRBJ2-1, with 10 positions matching TRBD2. The length of the CDR3 is 14 residues. Germline CDR1 LGHNA, CDR2 YNFKEQ. V was clipped by 1 base and J by 9 bases; unmatched bases: 3. CDR3 bases: TGTGCCAGCAGCCAAGTTTCTAGCGGGAGTGAGCAGTTCTTC. Translated: CASSQVSSGSEQFF.

The V call is TRBV5-5, the J call TRBJ2-3; D unclear. The V and J ends lost 0 bases and 1 base respectively, with 12 bases between them. Germline CDR1 and CDR2: SGHKS and YYEKEE (reference sequence). The CDR3 has 16 amino acids. CDR3 loop: CASSLEVTSRTDTQYF. The CDR3, as DNA: TGTGCCAGCAGCTTGGAAGTGACTTCCCGCACAGATACGCAGTATTTT.

The chain has TRBV27 and TRBJ2-1; a possible D gene is TRBD1 (6 bases). Germline V lookup: CDR1 MNHEY, CDR2 SMNVEV (reference sequence). The CDR3 length is 16 residues. Trimming left V 6 bases short and J 0 bases short, with 15 bases between. For the CDR3, the DNA is TGTGCCAGCAGCTACCTGGGGGCGAGCTCCTACAATGAGCAGTTCTTC. It codes for CASSYLGASSYNEQFF.

The chain uses TRBV7-2 and TRBJ2-7; D not certain. Trimming removed 7 bases at V and 1 base at J, with 11 bases between. This CDR3 is 13 amino acids long. The V gene's germline CDR1 is SGHTA and CDR2 FQGNSA. The CDR3 DNA reads TGTGCCAGCACCTACCCCTCGTCCTACGAGCAGTACTTC. Protein sequence: CASTYPSSYEQYF. Full variable domain (outside the CDR3, taken from reference TRBV7-2 and TRBJ2-7): GAGVSQSPSNKVTEKGKDVELRCDPISGHTALYWYRQSLGQGLEFLIYFQGNSAPDKSGLPSDRFSAERTGGSVSTLTIQRTQQEDSAVYLCASTYPSSYEQYFGPGTRLTVT.

The V and J genes are TRBV15 and TRBJ2-3; maybe TRBD1 (5 bases). Trimming removed 0 bases from V and 5 bases from J, with 33 bases in between. Per the germline V gene, CDR1 is LNHNV and CDR2 is YYDKDF (reference sequence). The CDR3 runs to 22 residues. The CDR3 DNA reads as TGTGCCACCAGCAGAGATCATCGCCAGGGTGGCCGTTTAACCACCTTGGTAGATACGCAGTATTTT. As protein: CATSRDHRQGGRLTTLVDTQYF.